Given below is one T cell receptor beta chain in context. The cDNA came from 5'RACE with 10-nucleotide random UMIs. Via MiXCR, TCRdb re-called the 5' RACE reads, giving one row per CDR3 protein. Among more than 50,000 distinct CDR3 sequences listed, about 4% were seen once. The data were taken from a study of neurological immune-mediated disorders. CDR3 size: 17 residues. Germline assignment: CDR1 SGHNT and CDR2 YYREEE (reference sequence). V gave up 0 bases and J gave up 1 base, with 17 bases separating them. This clonotype originated in a man in his thirties or forties with multiple sclerosis. The chain recombines TRBV5-4 with TRBJ2-7; D might be TRBD1 (5 bases). Sequenced: PBMCs. DNA for the CDR3: TGTGCCAGCAGCTTGGCCGGACGGTTCTCAGGGTCCTACGAGCAGTACTTC. It is translated as CASSLAGRFSGSYEQYF. The complete variable domain, with remaining parts taken from reference TRBV5-4 and TRBJ2-7, reads ETGVTQSPTHLIKTRGQQVTLRCSSQSGHNTVSWYQQALGQGPQFIFQYYREEENGRGNFPPRFSGLQFPNYSSELNVNALELDDSALYLCASSLAGRFSGSYEQYFGPGTRLTVT.